One sample yielded the 21 T cell receptor beta chains listed below, sequenced in a study of shared clonotypes between healthy human individuals. The protocol was immunoSEQ multiplex PCR, while the TCRdb copy is restricted to in-frame clones and leaves out a portion. This table has about 1.1 million clones, around 78% appearing once. The specimen was memory CD4+ T cells from PBMCs. Specified subset: CD45RA-negative fraction. These receptors all come from a young man in good health. Some clones in this sample may be carry-over from other donors' samples.

This chain joins TRBV10-3 and TRBJ2-7, with 7 positions matching TRBD1. There are 12 residues in the CDR3. CDR1 is ENHRY, CDR2 SYGVKD, per germline. J lost 4 bases, V lost 6 bases, and 3 bases had no gene match. The CDR3: CAISAQGYEQYF. DNA of the CDR3: TGTGCCATCAGCGCACAGGGGTACGAGCAGTACTTC.

The chain employs TRBV28 and TRBJ2-5; 12 bases align to TRBD2. V lost 3 bases to trimming and J lost 5 bases; unmatched junction nucleotides: 7. Germline CDR1 and CDR2: MDHEN and SYDVKM. This CDR3 has 16 amino acids. CDR3: CASSLASGRALETQYF. DNA of the CDR3: TGTGCCAGCAGTTTGGCTAGCGGGAGGGCCCTTGAGACCCAGTACTTC.

This sequence joins TRBV5-1 and TRBJ2-1; no reliable D call. Between the trimmed V and J ends, which lost 7 bases and 6 bases, there was a span of 8 bases. CDR1 is SGHRS, CDR2 YFSETQ, per germline. This CDR3 is built from 11 residues. The CDR3 nucleotides are TGCGCCAGCCACCTGGGCAATGAGCAGTTCTTC. As protein: CASHLGNEQFF.

Comment on this clone: A much larger clonotype is one base distant, so this may be a read error. Other DNA sequences in this specimen translate into the identical CDR3. The chain joins TRBV7-9 to TRBJ1-5; TRBD1 matches at 8 bases. Germline CDR1 SEHNR, CDR2 FQNEAQ (reference sequence). This CDR3 contains 14 residues. V shed 5 bases and J 2 bases; nucleotides not matched to a gene: 2. DNA for the CDR3: TGTGCCAGCAGCCGGACAGGGCGCAATCAGCCCCAGCATTTT. Translation gives CASSRTGRNQPQHF.

The gene calls are TRBV5-1 and TRBJ1-2; possible D gene TRBD1, 6 bases. The length of the CDR3 is 13 residues. Trimming took off 2 bases at V and 8 bases at J, with 13 bases between the two ends. Per germline, CDR1 SGHRS and CDR2 YFSETQ. CDR3 DNA: TGCGCCAGCAGCTTAGGACAGAGACAAGGCTACACCTTC. Amino acids: CASSLGQRQGYTF.

This rearrangement joins TRBV21-1 to TRBJ1-3; the table assigns TRBD1, which was not confirmed against the DNA. TRBV21-1 is designated a pseudogene. CDR3 length: 16 amino acids. CDR3 sequence: CASSKVEGDSGNTIYF. CDR3 bases: TGTGCCAGCAGCAAAGTAGAGGGGGACTCTGGAAACACCATATATTTT.

Concerning this clone: This likely traces to a read error, being one base from a far larger clone. The rearrangement joins TRBV7-2 to TRBJ1-2; 7 bases agree with TRBD1. Germline V gene lookup returns CDR1 SGHTA and CDR2 FQGNSA. V lost 3 bases to trimming and J lost 4 bases; unmatched junction nucleotides: 2. CDR3 length: 13 amino acids. The CDR3 here is CASSLGQIYGYTF. The CDR3 DNA reads as TGTGCCAGCAGCTTGGGACAGATCTATGGCTACACCTTC.

This chain links TRBV28 with TRBJ1-1, with D maybe TRBD1 (6 bases). CDR1 is MDHEN and CDR2 is SYDVKM in the germline V gene. Trimming pared 3 bases from V and 2 bases from J, leaving 16 bases between. The CDR3 consists of 16 residues. The CDR3 nucleotides are TGTGCCAGCAGTTTTTACGGGTACAGGGTTAACACTGAAGCTTTCTTT. This gives the protein CASSFYGYRVNTEAFF.

The chain combines TRBV10-3 with TRBJ2-5; 8 nucleotides line up with TRBD2. Trimming cost V 8 bases and J 5 bases; bases outside gene matches: 7. The germline V gene has CDR1 ENHRY and CDR2 SYGVKD. This CDR3 has 13 amino acids. In DNA, the CDR3 is TGTGCCATCGGGAGGGAGCGGGAGGAGACCCAGTACTTC. This translates into CAIGREREETQYF.

As regards this clone: Other DNA sequences in this sample translate to the same CDR3. The chain combines TRBV11-2 with TRBJ2-1; TRBD2 matches at 10 bases. Per the germline V gene, CDR1 is SGHAT and CDR2 is FQNNGV. Unmatched junction bases numbered 0, after V lost 2 bases and J lost 2 bases. The CDR3 consists of 15 residues. CDR3 amino acids: CASSLTSGTYNEQFF. CDR3 nucleotide sequence: TGTGCCAGCAGCTTAACTAGCGGGACCTACAATGAGCAGTTCTTC.

The CDR3 DNA follows: TGCGCCAGCAGCCAAGAGGCCGGGACGGGACACATCACCGGGGAGCTGTTTTTT. This translates into CASSQEAGTGHITGELFF. The chain joins TRBV4-3 to TRBJ2-2; D perhaps matches TRBD1 (6 bases). This CDR3 has 18 residues. V gave up 0 bases and J gave up 4 bases, with 18 bases separating them. Germline lookup yields CDR1 LGHNA and CDR2 YSLEER.

V and J are TRBV5-1 and TRBJ1-2; TRBD1 might be the D (5 bases). The V end lost 0 bases, the J end lost 6 bases, and 12 bases lay between the germline ends. The CDR3 consists of 14 residues. Germline V gives CDR1 SGHRS, CDR2 YFSETQ. The CDR3 region is CASSLAGPNDGYTF. CDR3 in DNA: TGCGCCAGCAGCTTGGCGGGGCCCAATGATGGCTACACCTTC.

The V call is TRBV7-8, the J call TRBJ2-5; 8 nucleotides line up with TRBD2. Germline CDR1 SGHVS, CDR2 FQNEAQ. The CDR3 extends over 15 amino acids. The ends lost 5 bases at V and 1 base at J; junction bases unmatched: 6. CDR3: CASSRAGVSQETQYF. In nucleotides, the CDR3 is TGTGCCAGCAGCAGAGCGGGAGTCTCCCAAGAGACCCAGTACTTC.

V usage is TRBV5-1 and J usage is TRBJ2-2; 10 nucleotides line up with TRBD2. The ends lost 2 bases at V and 7 bases at J; junction bases unmatched: 5. The CDR3 runs to 15 residues. Germline lookup yields CDR1 SGHRS and CDR2 YFSETQ. Here the CDR3 DNA reads TGCGCCAGCAGCTTCCTAGCGGGAGCGGTCGGGGAGCTGTTTTTT. Encoded protein: CASSFLAGAVGELFF.

The V call is TRBV11-2, the J call TRBJ2-1; a weak D match, TRBD2 (5 bases). Germline values: CDR1 SGHAT, CDR2 FQNNGV. The CDR3 consists of 15 residues. The V end lost 0 bases, the J end lost 2 bases, and 8 bases lay between the germline ends. The CDR3 sequence is CASSLDRRPYNEQFF. CDR3 nucleotide sequence: TGTGCCAGCAGCTTAGACAGGAGGCCCTACAATGAGCAGTTCTTC.

The J gene is TRBJ2-1, the V gene TRBV5-4; D possibly matches TRBD1 or TRBD2 (5 bases each). This CDR3 contains 16 residues. V dropped 4 bases and J dropped 6 bases, with 20 bases sitting between them. The germline CDR1 and CDR2 sequences are SGHNT and YYREEE (reference sequence). The CDR3 loop reads CASSKPRGLGLNEQFF. CDR3 nucleotide sequence: TGTGCCAGCAGCAAACCCCGGGGCCTGGGGCTCAATGAGCAGTTCTTC.

The V and J genes are TRBV7-9 and TRBJ2-7; D call uncertain. The V end lost 0 bases, the J end lost 6 bases, and 12 bases lay between the germline ends. Germline V CDR1 and CDR2: SEHNR, FQNEAQ (reference sequence). This CDR3 has 14 amino acids. The CDR3 is CASSLATGFGEQYF. CDR3 nucleotide sequence: TGTGCCAGCAGCTTAGCAACCGGGTTCGGCGAGCAGTACTTC.

The chain couples TRBV2 to TRBJ1-3; D may be TRBD1 (6 bases). The CDR3 extends over 15 amino acids. CDR1 and CDR2 (germline): SNHLY, FYNNEI. The germline V and J ends were trimmed by 10 bases and 1 base, with 17 bases remaining between them. The chain's CDR3 is CATGRGPESGNTIYF. CDR3 in DNA: TGTGCCACCGGCCGGGGGCCTGAATCTGGAAACACCATATATTTT. Full variable domain (remainder filled in from reference TRBV2 and TRBJ1-3): EPEVTQTPSHQVTQMGQEVILRCVPISNHLYFYWYRQILGQKVEFLVSFYNNEISEKSEIFDDQFSVERPDGSNFTLKIRSTKLEDSAMYFCATGRGPESGNTIYFGEGSWLTVV.

The chain joins TRBV9 to TRBJ1-1; TRBD1 agrees at 9 bases. The CDR3 loop spans 15 amino acids. J was trimmed by 3 bases and V by 3 bases; bases with no gene match: 6. Per the germline V gene, CDR1 is SGDLS and CDR2 is YYNGEE. The CDR3 loop is CASSAQGTGYTEAFF. Written as DNA, the CDR3 is TGTGCCAGCAGCGCCCAGGGGACAGGGTACACTGAAGCTTTCTTT.

V usage is TRBV2 and J usage is TRBJ1-4; no clear D. V was trimmed by 5 bases and J by 6 bases, leaving 10 bases between them. The CDR3 is 13 amino acids. Germline V gives CDR1 SNHLY, CDR2 FYNNEI. CDR3: CASSWESDEKLFF. DNA of the CDR3: TGTGCCAGCAGTTGGGAATCTGATGAAAAACTGTTTTTT.

The genes are TRBV5-4 and TRBJ1-1; the D gene is possibly TRBD1 (6 bases). Per germline, CDR1 SGHNT and CDR2 YYREEE (reference sequence). This CDR3 region has 15 residues. Trimming shortened V by 0 bases and J by 2 bases, and 11 bases separated the two germline ends. CDR3 protein: CASSLGLQGNTEAFF. The CDR3 region has the DNA TGTGCCAGCAGCTTGGGCTTACAGGGTAACACTGAAGCTTTCTTT.